This TCR beta chain was identified in a study of T cell changes during pregnancy in multiple sclerosis. The CDR3 length is 14 residues. V lost 6 bases and J lost 2; bases outside the gene matches: 4. Germline V CDR1 and CDR2: MDHEN, SYDVKM. Profiling relied on immunoSEQ multiplex PCR, and the TCRdb table lists in-frame clones only, not all of them. The sample includes 30,000 to 40,000 clones, roughly 89% of them seen just once. This chain links TRBV28 with TRBJ1-2; 9 bases are a match to TRBD1. This clonotype originated in a female donor in good health, enrolled as a control in a pregnancy study. The specimen comprised CD4+ T cells from peripheral blood mononuclear cells, sampled in the second trimester of pregnancy. The CDR3 region has the DNA TGTGCCAGCAGCCCGGGACAGGGAAACTATGGCTACACCTTC. Translation gives CASSPGQGNYGYTF.